Presented here are 15 T cell receptor beta chains from one specimen sequenced in a study of T cell repertoires in cytomegalovirus infection. TCRdb reprocessed the reads via MiXCR and lists one record per CDR3 protein. The sample has around 78,000 distinct CDR3 sequences; roughly 25% are singletons. No cognate antigen is known for these TCRs. This material consisted of CD8+ T cells from cultured PBMCs, taken from culture after CMV antigen stimulation. These receptors were collected from a human donor in good health (CMV status not recorded). Some clones in this sample may be carry-over from other donors' samples.

V and J are TRBV6-8 and TRBJ2-2, with D possibly being TRBD2 (5 bases). The germline V gene encodes CDR1 MNHGY and CDR2 SAAAGT. Trimming removed 1 base at V and 4 bases at J, with 13 bases between. This CDR3 contains 16 residues. The CDR3 here is CASSYYPRGATGELFF. CDR3 bases: TGTGCCAGCAGTTACTATCCCCGGGGAGCCACCGGGGAGCTGTTTTTT.

V is TRBV2 and J is TRBJ1-5; unclear D gene. V lost 7 bases to trimming and J lost 3 bases, with 13 bases between them. The length of the CDR3 is 14 residues. Per the germline V gene, CDR1 is SNHLY and CDR2 is FYNNEI. CDR3 nucleotides: TGTGCCAGCACCCCCGGACGGCCCAATCAGCCCCAGCATTTT. This encodes CASTPGRPNQPQHF.

The table lists this clonotype with a few counts. The chain couples TRBV12-3 or TRBV12-4 to TRBJ1-2, with 8 bases lining up with TRBD1. Unmatched junction bases numbered 8, after V lost 10 bases and J lost 4 bases. This CDR3 spans 13 amino acids. In DNA form, the CDR3 reads TGTGCCACCGAAGCCGGGACAGGCTATGGCTACACCTTC. This sequence encodes CATEAGTGYGYTF.

This chain links TRBV7-9 with TRBJ2-7, with TRBD2 matching over 12 bases. CDR3 length equals 18 residues. Germline V gives CDR1 SEHNR, CDR2 FQNEAQ (reference sequence). Trimming at V came to 1 base and at J to 0 bases, leaving 7 bases not matched to a gene. DNA for the CDR3: TGTGCCAGCAGCTTAGTTTCTAGCGGGAGGGCCATCTCCTACGAGCAGTACTTC. Residues: CASSLVSSGRAISYEQYF.

The chain employs TRBV12-3 or TRBV12-4 and TRBJ2-5, with TRBD2 identical over 7 bases. V lost 5 bases, J lost 3 bases, and 9 bases stayed unmatched. The CDR3 totals 15 residues. The CDR3 reads CASSLERERKETQYF. CDR3 in DNA: TGTGCCAGCAGTCTAGAGCGGGAAAGGAAAGAGACCCAGTACTTC.

A few counts support this clonotype. V and J are TRBV4-3 and TRBJ2-3; tentatively, D is TRBD2 (7 bases). This CDR3 has 15 amino acids. Trimming removed 1 base at V and 2 bases at J, with 10 bases between. The germline CDR1 and CDR2 sequences are LGHNA and YSLEER. Here the CDR3 DNA reads TGCGCCAGCAGCCAAGCGCGGGGGCTCACAGATACGCAGTATTTT. Protein: CASSQARGLTDTQYF.

This chain joins TRBV27 and TRBJ1-5; D perhaps matches TRBD1 (5 bases). Germline V lookup: CDR1 MNHEY, CDR2 SMNVEV (reference sequence). The V end lost 4 bases, the J end lost 2 bases, and 9 bases lay between the germline ends. This CDR3 region has 14 residues. CDR3 sequence: CASSWGRGNQPQHF. The DNA of the CDR3 is TGTGCCAGCAGTTGGGGGAGAGGCAATCAGCCCCAGCATTTT.

In its sample, this clonotype was seen a few times. J is TRBJ2-2 and V is TRBV19; D may be TRBD1 (5 bases). CDR1 LNHDA and CDR2 SQIVND come from the germline V gene (reference sequence). V was cut by 7 bases and J by 1 base, with 13 bases left in between. The CDR3 spans 15 residues. CDR3 loop: CASTQGRGNTGELFF. As DNA, the CDR3 is TGTGCCAGTACCCAAGGAAGGGGGAACACCGGGGAGCTGTTTTTT. Looking up the rest from reference TRBV19 and TRBJ2-2 gives the full variable domain: DGGITQSPKYLFRKEGQNVTLSCEQNLNHDAMYWYRQDPGQGLRLIYYSQIVNDFQKGDIAEGYSVSREKKESFPLTVTSAQKNPTAFYLCASTQGRGNTGELFFGEGSRLTVL.

The chain is built from TRBV27 and TRBJ2-7; the D call may be TRBD1 or TRBD2 (5 bases each). Germline CDR1 and CDR2: MNHEY and SMNVEV (reference sequence). The CDR3 extends over 15 amino acids. The V end lost 2 bases, the J end lost 2 bases, and 13 bases lay between the germline ends. CDR3 in amino acids: CASSLSSGRAYEQYF. CDR3 in DNA: TGTGCCAGCAGTTTAAGTTCGGGACGAGCCTACGAGCAGTACTTC.

The V gene is TRBV7-6, the J gene TRBJ1-1, with 12 nucleotides matching TRBD1. V was pared by 7 bases and J by 3 bases, with 15 bases of the junction left unmatched. CDR1 and CDR2 from the germline V gene are SGHVS and FNYEAQ. The CDR3 runs to 18 residues. The CDR3: CASTDLTPGQGADTEAFF. The CDR3 DNA sequence: TGTGCCAGCACCGATCTGACTCCGGGACAGGGGGCGGACACTGAAGCTTTCTTT.

The J gene is TRBJ2-1, the V gene TRBV28; possibly TRBD2 for D (5 bases). The CDR3 runs 16 residues. Trimming stripped 4 bases from V and 0 bases from J, with 13 bases between. Germline CDR1 is MDHEN and CDR2 is SYDVKM. CDR3: CASSSDGESSYNEQFF. CDR3 coding DNA: TGTGCCAGCAGTTCCGACGGGGAGAGCTCCTACAATGAGCAGTTCTTC.

The J gene is TRBJ1-3, the V gene TRBV5-1; 7 positions match TRBD1. Losses at the gene ends were 0 bases for V and 2 bases for J; bases not matched to a gene: 5. This CDR3 is built from 16 residues. From germline, CDR1 is SGHRS and CDR2 YFSETQ. The CDR3 DNA follows: TGCGCCAGCAGCTTGGGACAGGGAGGCGCTGGAAACACCATATATTTT. The encoded protein is CASSLGQGGAGNTIYF.

This clonotype turned up a few times. The chain joins TRBV7-3 to TRBJ1-1; 10 bases fit TRBD1. After removal of 5 bases from V and 6 bases from J, the junction contained 6 bases not matched to a gene. The CDR3 covers 14 residues. Germline assignment: CDR1 SGHTA and CDR2 FQGTGA. This chain's CDR3 is CASSPRQGAPEAFF. CDR3 nucleotides: TGTGCCAGCAGCCCCCGACAGGGGGCACCTGAAGCTTTCTTT.

This clonotype was found a few times. CDR3 in DNA: TGCGCCAGCAGCCAAGAATTTTTTCCCTACAATGAGCAGTTCTTC. It specifies CASSQEFFPYNEQFF. V and J are TRBV4-3 and TRBJ2-1; D is unresolved. V was pared by 0 bases and J by 2 bases, with 8 bases between. Looked up from germline, CDR1 is LGHNA and CDR2 is YSLEER. The length of the CDR3 is 15 residues.

The V gene is TRBV7-9, the J gene TRBJ1-2, with D perhaps matching TRBD1 (6 bases). The CDR3 loop spans 16 amino acids. Trimming stripped 5 bases from V and 6 bases from J, with 22 bases between. Germline V lookup: CDR1 SEHNR, CDR2 FQNEAQ (reference sequence). The DNA for the CDR3 is TGTGCCAGCAGCACTTGGCCCCCTTCAGGGGATAATGGCTACACCTTC. It codes for CASSTWPPSGDNGYTF.